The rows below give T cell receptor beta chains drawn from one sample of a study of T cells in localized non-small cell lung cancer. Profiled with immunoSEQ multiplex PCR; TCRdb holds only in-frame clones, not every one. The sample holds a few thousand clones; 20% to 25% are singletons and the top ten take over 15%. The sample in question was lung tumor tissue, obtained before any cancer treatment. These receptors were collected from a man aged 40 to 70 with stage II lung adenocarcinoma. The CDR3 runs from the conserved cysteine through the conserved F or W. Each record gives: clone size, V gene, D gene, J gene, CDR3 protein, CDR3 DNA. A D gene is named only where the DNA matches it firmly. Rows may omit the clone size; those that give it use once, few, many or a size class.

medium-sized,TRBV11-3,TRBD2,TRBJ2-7,CASSPGLAGLYEQYF,TGTGCCAGCAGCCCCGGACTAGCGGGCCTCTACGAGCAGTACTTC
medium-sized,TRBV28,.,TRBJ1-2,CASSSAGTSYGYTF,TGTGCCAGCAGTTCCGCCGGGACAAGTTATGGCTACACCTTC
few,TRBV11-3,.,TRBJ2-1,CASSLYLTAGYNEQFF,TGTGCCAGCAGCTTGTACCTGACGGCGGGCTACAATGAGCAGTTCTTC
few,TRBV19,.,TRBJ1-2,CASSYSMAYTF,TGTGCCAGTAGTTATTCTATGGCCTACACCTTC
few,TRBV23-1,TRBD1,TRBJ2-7,CASSQVDRVTEQYF,TGCGCCAGCAGCCAAGTTGACAGGGTAACCGAGCAGTACTTC
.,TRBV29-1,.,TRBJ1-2,CSVAPQANYGYTF,TGCAGCGTTGCCCCACAGGCTAACTATGGCTACACCTTC
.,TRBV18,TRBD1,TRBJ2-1,CASSPRTGADEQFF,TGTGCCAGCTCACCACGGACAGGGGCCGATGAGCAGTTCTTC
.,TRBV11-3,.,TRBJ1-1,CASSLGVGAGDTEAFF,TGTGCCAGCAGCTTAGGGGTAGGGGCAGGAGACACTGAAGCTTTCTTT
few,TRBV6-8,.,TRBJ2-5,CASSDVGGWRETQYF,TGTGCCAGCAGTGATGTAGGGGGATGGAGAGAGACCCAGTACTTC
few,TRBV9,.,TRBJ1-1,CASSGPTVGTEAFF,TGTGCCAGCAGCGGACCAACCGTGGGTACTGAAGCTTTCTTT
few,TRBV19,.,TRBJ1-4,CASIRGGLSNEKLFF,TGTGCCAGTATACGTGGGGGGCTGTCTAATGAAAAACTGTTTTTT
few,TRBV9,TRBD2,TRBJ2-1,CASDTSGRHEYNEQFF,TGTGCCAGCGATACTAGCGGGAGGCATGAATACAATGAGCAGTTCTTC
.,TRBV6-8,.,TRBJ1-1,CASSYSRSTEAFF,TGTGCCAGCAGTTACTCCAGATCCACTGAAGCTTTCTTT
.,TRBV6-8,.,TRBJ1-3,CASSLRWGSGNTIYF,TGTGCCAGCAGTCTCCGGTGGGGCTCTGGAAACACCATATATTTT
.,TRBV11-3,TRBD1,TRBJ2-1,CASSPGTGAANEQFF,TGTGCCAGCAGCCCCGGGACAGGGGCGGCAAATGAGCAGTTCTTC
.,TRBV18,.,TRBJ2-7,CASSPRTMGSYEQYF,TGTGCCAGCTCACCACGGACGATGGGCTCCTACGAGCAGTACTTC
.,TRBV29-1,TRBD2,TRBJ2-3,CSERLAGGADTQYF,TGCAGCGAGCGACTAGCGGGAGGGGCAGATACGCAGTATTTT
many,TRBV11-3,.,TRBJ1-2,CASSLKQSFNYGYTF,TGTGCCAGCAGCTTAAAACAGTCCTTCAACTATGGCTACACCTTC
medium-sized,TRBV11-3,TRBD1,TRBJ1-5,CASSRRDSVNQPQHF,TGTGCCAGCAGCCGAAGGGACAGTGTAAATCAGCCCCAGCATTTT
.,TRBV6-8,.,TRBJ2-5,CASSADRGEETQYF,TGTGCCAGCAGTGCCGATCGAGGGGAAGAGACCCAGTACTTC
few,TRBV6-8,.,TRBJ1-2,CASREKNYGYTF,TGTGCCAGCCGGGAAAAAAACTATGGCTACACCTTC